A selection of T cell receptor beta chains follows, all from one sample in a study of monozygotic twins with inflammatory bowel disease. TCRdb re-analyzed the 5' RACE reads; it lists each CDR3 protein once, without DNA. The sample holds about 380,000 distinct CDR3 sequences. Material: blood. These TCRs come from a human donor with ulcerative colitis or Crohn's disease, or a healthy co-twin of an affected twin (not recorded which). CDR3s include the opening cysteine and the closing phenylalanine or tryptophan.

v_call	j_call	cdr3_aa
TRBV29-1	TRBJ2-2	CSVPRTGQNTGELFF
TRBV19	TRBJ2-2	CASSTTVYTGELFF
TRBV2	TRBJ2-2	CASSKRGAPTGELFF
TRBV11-2	TRBJ2-2	CASWGRTGLTGELFF
TRBV12-3/TRBV12-4	TRBJ2-7	CASSFRGQGPYEQYF
TRBV29-1	TRBJ2-1	CSVDFLHGNGQFF
TRBV6-5	TRBJ2-1	CASSYSVGVGEAYNEQFF
TRBV7-8	TRBJ2-7	CASSLGIPRGSYEQYF
TRBV27	TRBJ2-7	CASSPGLAGGFYEQYF
TRBV6-5	TRBJ1-5	CASSYSVDQPQHF
TRBV28	TRBJ2-7	CASSFLAGRDEQYF
TRBV29-1	TRBJ1-1	CSVDIGGNTEAFF
TRBV18	TRBJ2-5	CASSPFDSANQETQYF
TRBV4-1	TRBJ1-2	CASSQGGGTGNYGYTF
TRBV4-3	TRBJ2-1	CASSQRTSDEQFF
TRBV10-3	TRBJ2-5	CAISVGGQQETQYF
TRBV7-2	TRBJ2-5	CASSFGTGAGETQYF
TRBV6-1	TRBJ2-2	CASSDPSGLGGGELFF
TRBV7-8	TRBJ1-1	CASSYAPGQVNTEAFF
TRBV18	TRBJ2-1	CASSRQTSGGGTEQFF
TRBV10-3	TRBJ2-3	CAISGGGWSTDTQYF
TRBV5-5	TRBJ1-2	CASSLSSGAPYGYTF
TRBV28	TRBJ2-3	CASSHLAGSTDTQYF
TRBV7-2	TRBJ2-1	CASSLQGLGYNEQFF
TRBV7-3	TRBJ2-1	CASSWTGGVSYNEQFF
TRBV6-5	TRBJ2-7	CASSYSMGYEQYF
TRBV29-1	TRBJ2-7	CSVVTGQGGEQYF
TRBV28	TRBJ2-2	CASSFARGRITGELFF
TRBV3-1	TRBJ2-3	CASSQELGRGKDTQYF
TRBV2	TRBJ2-1	CASSATSRENEQFF
TRBV5-6	TRBJ1-6	CASSKLRDSYNSPLHF
TRBV6-5	TRBJ2-7	CASSSGGRPYEQYF
TRBV12-3/TRBV12-4	TRBJ2-1	CASSLGRGGLFVDEQFF
TRBV27	TRBJ1-2	CASSLSAGALPHPYGYTF
TRBV4-1	TRBJ2-5	CASSQDGTGEETQYF
TRBV5-1	TRBJ2-1	CASSFYTSRDNEQFF
TRBV20-1	TRBJ2-2	CSASRDSNTGELFF
TRBV11-1	TRBJ2-7	CASSQRRGRDRASYEQYF
TRBV4-3	TRBJ2-1	CASSPRGGGYNEQFF
TRBV6-5	TRBJ2-2	CASSYSRTGRDGELFF
TRBV7-2	TRBJ2-3	CASSLKLTSGTIGGSDTQYF
TRBV24-1	TRBJ2-5	CATSDRSGTGVPTQYF
TRBV11-1	TRBJ2-2	CASSLVRRGTGELFF
TRBV29-1	TRBJ2-7	CSALQGVAGGYEQYF
TRBV4-3	TRBJ1-4	CASSQGTGSNEKLFF
TRBV5-1	TRBJ2-7	CASSFSGGTYEQYF
TRBV6-2/TRBV6-3	TRBJ2-7	CASSSYRGAYEQYF
TRBV5-4	TRBJ1-1	CASSFDTMNTEAFF
TRBV6-5	TRBJ1-5	CASSFTGTGGQPQHF
TRBV4-1	TRBJ1-3	CASSQDTSPAVGNTIYF
TRBV29-1	TRBJ2-7	CSVEDPNAGEQYF
TRBV3-1	TRBJ1-5	CASSQDTSQPQHF
TRBV12-3/TRBV12-4	TRBJ1-5	CASTIGSNQPQHF
TRBV14	TRBJ2-3	CASSQDLRTADTQYF
TRBV12-3/TRBV12-4	TRBJ2-5	CASSFSLAGGYQETQYF